This T cell receptor beta chain was recovered during a study of blood T cell repertoires in COVID-19. The protocol was immunoSEQ multiplex PCR, while the TCRdb copy is restricted to in-frame clones and leaves out a portion. Among 300,000 to 400,000 clones listed, roughly nine tenths were seen once. Trimming removed 5 bases from V and 4 bases from J; junction bases left unmatched: 8. There are 15 residues in the CDR3. Looked up from germline, CDR1 is SEHNR and CDR2 is FQNEAQ (reference sequence). Sequenced input: PBMCs or T cells enriched from blood (not recorded which). The gene calls are TRBV7-9 and TRBJ2-5; 9 bases are shared with TRBD2. This clonotype was sampled from a man between 18 and 35 years old who had recovered from COVID-19. The CDR3 protein is CASSLALAGPETQYF. CDR3 coding DNA: TGTGCCAGCAGCCTTGCACTAGCGGGTCCAGAGACCCAGTACTTC. The complete variable domain, with remaining parts taken from reference TRBV7-9 and TRBJ2-5, reads DTGVSQNPRHKITKRGQNVTFRCDPISEHNRLYWYRQTLGQGPEFLTYFQNEAQLEKSRLLSDRFSAERPKGSFSTLEIQRTEQGDSAMYLCASSLALAGPETQYFGPGTRLLVL.